Shown below are 13 T cell receptor beta chains from a single sample sequenced in a study of cytomegalovirus exposure and HLA in healthy donors. Primers included in the PCR were 60 Vbeta and 13 Jbeta primers. Some clones are missing from TCRdb's copy, which holds only in-frame ones; the method was immunoSEQ multiplex PCR. This sample has under 95,000 clones; roughly 75% occur once, and the top ten carry approximately 1.1%. Specimen: PBMCs. The origin of the receptors is a male donor in good health and CMV-seronegative.

This clone came up a few times. J is TRBJ2-7 and V is TRBV4-1; D is perhaps TRBD1 (5 bases). The CDR3 has 14 residues. The germline CDR1 and CDR2 sequences are MGHRA and YSYEKL. V shed 0 bases and J shed 0 bases, with 6 bases lying between them. CDR3 amino acids: CASSQEQGSYEQYF. Here the CDR3 DNA reads TGCGCCAGCAGCCAAGAGCAGGGCTCCTACGAGCAGTACTTC.

The chain couples TRBV5-6 to TRBJ2-2, with TRBD2 as a possible D gene (6 bases). Trimming removed 1 base at V and 5 bases at J, with 12 bases between. Germline assignment: CDR1 SGHDT and CDR2 YYEEEE. The CDR3 sequence is 15 residues long. CDR3 bases: TGTGCCAGCAGCTTGACCGGGAGAGAGACCGGGGAGCTGTTTTTT. Translating gives CASSLTGRETGELFF.

Only one count was recorded for this clone. CDR3 amino acids: CASSYASGGDTQYF. The CDR3 DNA reads TGTGCCAGCAGCTACGCTAGCGGGGGAGATACGCAGTATTTT. The gene calls are TRBV7-9 and TRBJ2-3; 10 nucleotides agree with TRBD2. Per germline, CDR1 SEHNR and CDR2 FQNEAQ (reference sequence). After removal of 4 bases from V and 5 bases from J, the junction contained 3 bases not matched to a gene. This CDR3 has 14 residues.

The chain uses TRBV2 and TRBJ2-7; D gene unclear. The CDR3 contains 12 residues. Germline CDR1 is SNHLY and CDR2 is FYNNEI. The V end lost 6 bases, the J end lost 0 bases, and 6 bases lay between the germline ends. CDR3: CASSGSSYEQYF. CDR3 nucleotides: TGTGCCAGCAGCGGTAGCTCCTACGAGCAGTACTTC.

CDR3 loop: CASSDGLKNEQYF. CDR3 nucleotide sequence: TGTGCCAGCAGTGACGGACTGAAAAACGAGCAGTACTTC. The chain is built from TRBV27 and TRBJ2-7; the D gene is possibly TRBD2 (5 bases). The CDR3 is made up of 13 amino acids. From germline, CDR1 is MNHEY and CDR2 SMNVEV (reference sequence). The ends were cut back, 5 bases at V and 5 bases at J, with 13 bases in the middle.

This chain uses TRBV9 with TRBJ2-2; 7 bases match TRBD1. V dropped 0 bases and J dropped 6; count of bases not matched to a gene: 5. The length of the CDR3 is 15 residues. Germline assignment: CDR1 SGDLS and CDR2 YYNGEE. The CDR3 sequence: CASSVATGSAGELFF. CDR3 in DNA: TGTGCCAGCAGCGTAGCGACAGGGAGCGCCGGGGAGCTGTTTTTT.

The chain is built from TRBV10-2 and TRBJ1-1; 7 bases align to TRBD1. Germline loops: CDR1 WSHSY, CDR2 SAAADI. With V trimmed by 2 bases and J by 5 bases, 5 bases remained unmatched. The CDR3 has 14 residues. CDR3 residues: CASSETQGGTEAFF. For the CDR3, the DNA is TGCGCCAGCAGTGAGACCCAGGGGGGAACTGAAGCTTTCTTT.

The chain carries TRBV9 and TRBJ1-2; D unresolved. Germline CDR1 reads SGDLS; CDR2 reads YYNGEE. The CDR3 sequence is 12 residues long. V was clipped by 2 bases and J by 8 bases, with 10 bases between them. The CDR3 nucleotides read TGTGCCAGCAGCGTTAGTAGTAACGGCTACACCTTC. Translated: CASSVSSNGYTF.

A single count supports this clone. This chain uses TRBV30 with TRBJ1-6; 12 bases map to TRBD1. Germline CDR1 GTSNPN, CDR2 SVGIG (reference sequence). Losses at the gene ends were 2 bases for V and 10 bases for J; bases not matched to a gene: 6. CDR3 size: 15 residues. CDR3 nucleotides: TGTGCCTGGAGTCCTGGGACAGGGGGCGGCTCACCCCTCCACTTT. It translates to CAWSPGTGGGSPLHF.

The J gene is TRBJ2-5, the V gene TRBV10-3, with 7 bases identical to TRBD2. Germline V gives CDR1 ENHRY, CDR2 SYGVKD. CDR3 length equals 17 residues. The junction had 7 bases not matched to a gene; V was cut back by 0 bases and J by 0 bases. This CDR3 reads CAISESGLGGHQETQYF. CDR3 nucleotides: TGTGCCATCAGTGAGTCAGGACTAGGAGGGCACCAAGAGACCCAGTACTTC.

This clone was seen only a few times. The chain couples TRBV6-1 to TRBJ1-3; tentatively, D is TRBD1 (6 bases). V lost 4 bases and J 0 bases, leaving 10 bases between the germline ends. This CDR3 region has 15 residues. From germline, CDR1 is MNHNS and CDR2 SASEGT. As DNA, the CDR3 is TGTGCCAGCAGTGTGGGGGCGAGCTCTGGAAACACCATATATTTT. This encodes CASSVGASSGNTIYF.

J is TRBJ1-6 and V is TRBV30; D gene unclear. The CDR3 length is 16 residues. CDR1 and CDR2 from the germline V gene are GTSNPN and SVGIG (reference sequence). V lost 2 bases, J lost 0 bases, and 11 bases lay in between. CDR3 sequence reads: CAWSPRRNSYNSPLHF. The CDR3 DNA follows: TGTGCCTGGAGTCCTCGGAGGAACTCCTATAATTCACCCCTCCACTTT.

The rearrangement joins TRBV30 to TRBJ2-2; TRBD1 is a possible D gene (5 bases). V shed 2 bases and J shed 5 bases, with 12 bases lying between them. Looked up from germline, CDR1 is GTSNPN and CDR2 is SVGIG (reference sequence). This CDR3 has 14 amino acids. The CDR3 protein is CAWSPQVRTGELFF. As DNA, the CDR3 is TGTGCCTGGAGTCCACAGGTACGGACCGGGGAGCTGTTTTTT. The full variable domain, in which reference TRBV30 and TRBJ2-2 provide the parts outside the CDR3, is SQTIHQWPATLVQPVGSPLSLECTVEGTSNPNLYWYRQAAGRGLQLLFYSVGIGQISSEVPQNLSASRPQDRQFILSSKKLLLSDSGFYLCAWSPQVRTGELFFGEGSRLTVL.